This is a list of T cell receptor beta chains from one sample in a study of identical twins' blood T cells. TCRdb processed the 5' RACE reads anew with MiXCR; each CDR3 protein has one entry. The table lists a few hundred thousand distinct CDR3 sequences, over 25% of them singletons. Source material: PBMCs. The receptor source for this set is a woman aged 18-49 years in good health. Both conserved end residues are part of each CDR3. D genes are given only for firm matches. The size entry is marked missing in some rows and otherwise reads once, few, many or a size class.

clone size	D gene	V gene	J gene	CDR3 protein	CDR3 DNA
few	.	TRBV5-1	TRBJ1-2	CASSLATGSPSGYTF	TGCGCCAGCAGCTTAGCGACAGGATCCCCCTCTGGCTACACCTTC
.	TRBD2	TRBV28	TRBJ2-7	CASRQGLAGVKYF	TGTGCCAGCAGGCAGGGACTAGCGGGAGTCAAGTACTTC
.	.	TRBV7-8	TRBJ1-1	CASSLALRGTMNTEAFF	TGTGCCAGCAGCCTCGCACTTCGGGGGACTATGAACACTGAAGCTTTCTTT
few	.	TRBV10-3	TRBJ1-1	CAIGGGMNTEAFF	TGTGCCATCGGGGGAGGGATGAACACTGAAGCTTTCTTT
few	.	TRBV5-6	TRBJ2-2	CASSLMVESNTGELFF	TGTGCCAGCAGCTTGATGGTGGAATCGAACACCGGGGAGCTGTTTTTT
many	.	TRBV29-1	TRBJ1-1	CSVAPQGGTEAFF	TGCAGCGTTGCGCCGCAGGGAGGCACTGAAGCTTTCTTT
many	.	TRBV18	TRBJ1-1	CASSPGGNTEAFF	TGTGCCAGCTCACCCGGTGGGAACACTGAAGCTTTCTTT
many	.	TRBV6-1	TRBJ1-5	CASNTGPGGNQPQHF	TGTGCCAGCAATACAGGGCCGGGTGGCAATCAGCCCCAGCATTTT
many	.	TRBV11-2	TRBJ1-4	CASSHFGRENEKLFF	TGTGCCAGCAGCCATTTTGGACGGGAAAATGAAAAACTGTTTTTT
.	TRBD1	TRBV9	TRBJ1-1	CASSGHRGISEAFF	TGTGCCAGCAGCGGACACAGGGGAATTAGTGAAGCTTTCTTT
.	TRBD1	TRBV11-2	TRBJ1-2	CASTDRDGYTF	TGTGCCAGCACCGACAGGGATGGCTACACCTTC
.	.	TRBV11-2	TRBJ2-1	CASSLEGSYYNEQFF	TGTGCCAGCAGCTTAGAGGGTTCCTATTACAATGAGCAGTTCTTC
few	.	TRBV12-3/TRBV12-4	TRBJ1-5	CASSRESSQPQHF	TGTGCCAGCAGCAGGGAAAGTTCGCAGCCCCAGCATTTT
.	TRBD2	TRBV2	TRBJ2-2	CAIRLAGSDTGELFF	TGTGCCATCCGCCTAGCGGGGTCGGACACCGGGGAGCTGTTTTTT
.	.	TRBV6-2/TRBV6-3	TRBJ1-1	CASITRGGMNTEAFF	TGTGCCAGCATAACTCGGGGCGGGATGAACACTGAAGCTTTCTTT
.	.	TRBV6-5	TRBJ1-1	CASSYLDVNTEAFF	TGTGCCAGCAGTTACCTGGATGTGAACACTGAAGCTTTCTTT
few	TRBD1	TRBV5-5	TRBJ1-1	CASSLATGISVNTEAFF	TGTGCCAGCAGCTTGGCGACAGGGATAAGCGTGAACACTGAAGCTTTCTTT
many	TRBD1	TRBV7-7	TRBJ2-3	CASSLSGGSGDTQYF	TGTGCTAGCAGCTTGTCAGGGGGAAGTGGAGATACGCAGTATTTT
few	.	TRBV29-1	TRBJ1-2	CSVMTVEFYGYTF	TGCAGCGTTATGACAGTAGAATTCTATGGCTACACCTTC
.	.	TRBV11-1	TRBJ2-3	CASSLGDHTDTQYF	TGTGCCAGCAGCTTAGGGGACCACACAGATACGCAGTATTTT
.	.	TRBV9	TRBJ2-3	CASGQWDSSTDTQYF	TGTGCCAGCGGCCAGTGGGATTCTAGCACAGATACGCAGTATTTT
few	.	TRBV7-9	TRBJ1-4	CASSWEREKLFF	TGTGCCAGCAGCTGGGAGAGGGAAAAACTGTTTTTT
many	.	TRBV6-2/TRBV6-3	TRBJ2-7	CASSLVSYEQYF	TGTGCCAGCAGCCTTGTCTCCTACGAGCAGTACTTC
few	.	TRBV6-2/TRBV6-3	TRBJ2-1	CASSPGLSNEQFF	TGTGCCAGCAGTCCCGGACTCAGCAATGAGCAGTTCTTC
once	.	TRBV7-9	TRBJ1-1	CTSRAVQGGTEAFF	TGTACCAGCAGAGCCGTCCAGGGAGGCACTGAAGCTTTCTTT